This TCR beta chain is drawn from a study of blood T cell repertoires in COVID-19 (dated by TCRdb to the early 2020s). General notes on the study: Collaborator samples came from the United States, Italy and Spain and covered acute and convalescent phases of COVID-19. The prospective study material was composed of cDNA or gDNA derived from T cells, B-cell-depleted T cells, or PBMCs. Subjects who had been exposed to COVID-19, were actively infected with it, or had recovered from it provided the deeply sampled blood TCRbeta repertoires that made up the dataset. The repertoires were made available in a free public database intended to serve as a resource for research on the immune response to SARS-CoV-2. Samples were obtained from the ongoing ImmuneRACE study (first 160 participants) and from some 1,300 subjects provided by 6 global collaborators. Nearly every sample came with metadata listing a de-identified subject ID, COVID-19 status, age in years and sex. Where HLA class I and class II types were available, the types were taken from metadata supplied by the sample provider, not from assay-based typing.

The immunoSEQ Assay, a bias-controlled multiplex PCR, was used to amplify TCRbeta CDR3 regions from genomic DNA. Regarding the original processing steps: The number of nucleated cells in each sample was estimated by amplification of reference gene primers within the assay. To quantify the absolute abundance of each unique TCRbeta CDR3 rearrangement, sequence reads were collapsed and filtered. For each sample, productive Simpson clonality was calculated as the square root of Simpson's diversity index over productive rearrangements. As stored in TCRdb, this immuneACCESS dataset retains in-frame rearrangements with V and J assigned. A fraction of the clones does not appear; measured against another copy, unresolved V genes explain less than half of the discrepancy, and the remainder lacks a known reason. From that table come the V and J calls and clone size; the DNA was used to work out D and trimming. The sample yields 200,000 to 250,000 clones; roughly 84% were counted once. Approximately 3.8% of the sample comes from the top ten.

Each collaborating institution followed its own protocols to collect whole blood in K2EDTA tubes. For TCRbeta analysis, collaborators shipped samples as frozen whole blood, isolated PBMCs, or DNA extracted from either of those sample types. Worth noting for this clone: Its antigen is unknown. Base-call qualities are not available, and no considerably larger clone is one nucleotide away.

The CDR3, cysteine through phenylalanine, is 13 amino acids long. The DNA shown is the 39-base CDR3, in frame from base 1. V was cut back by 6 bases and J by 11 bases, leaving a gap of 17 bases between them. Study-level results and caveats: How much clinical and demographic metadata was included differed by source and by participant, and the metadata was provided uncurated.

Source material: peripheral blood. The TCR was taken from a woman of 80 years or more with acute or convalescent COVID-19. The chain couples TRBV12-3 or TRBV12-4 to TRBJ1-5; TRBD1 is perhaps the D gene, given 6 matching bases. This receptor carries the CDR3 CASRTTARDTQHF. The nucleotides are TGTGCCAGCAGGACAACCGCCCGGGACACCCAGCATTTT.